The entry below gives a single T cell receptor (beta chain) sequence along with its context. Its cognate antigen is unknown. The data belong to a study of T cell clusters in autoimmune cytopenias. Study as a whole: A median of roughly 52,000 TRB reads per sample yielded a median roughly 2,500 distinct clonotypes.

This CDR3 region has 16 residues. Germline V gene data show CDR1 as MNHEY and CDR2 as SMNVEV (reference sequence). Points from the study as a whole: Physiological T cell clusters of healthy donors were apparently absent in primary autoimmune cytopenia patients. Exclusive TRB clusters were 2.5 to 3.5-fold more numerous in healthy donors than in active autoimmune hepatitis. TRB repertoire shifts in secondary cytopenia and chronic lymphocytic leukemia mostly reflected lymphoma, not autoimmunity.

TRB was amplified from roughly 250 ng of peripheral blood genomic DNA per sample. One tube held mixed TRB-A and TRB-B primer pools for touch-down PCR. TCRdb reworked the multiplex PCR reads into one entry per CDR3 protein, no DNA. With about 2,100 distinct CDR3 sequences in the sample, the ten largest clones hold approximately 45%. The genes are TRBV27 and TRBJ2-1; TCRdb gives TRBD1 as the D gene, but with no DNA this cannot be confirmed. This sequence originates from a human donor with an autoimmune cytopenia or autoimmune hepatitis (not recorded which). The specimen was peripheral blood. This CDR3 is CASSRGRDRLYNEQFF.